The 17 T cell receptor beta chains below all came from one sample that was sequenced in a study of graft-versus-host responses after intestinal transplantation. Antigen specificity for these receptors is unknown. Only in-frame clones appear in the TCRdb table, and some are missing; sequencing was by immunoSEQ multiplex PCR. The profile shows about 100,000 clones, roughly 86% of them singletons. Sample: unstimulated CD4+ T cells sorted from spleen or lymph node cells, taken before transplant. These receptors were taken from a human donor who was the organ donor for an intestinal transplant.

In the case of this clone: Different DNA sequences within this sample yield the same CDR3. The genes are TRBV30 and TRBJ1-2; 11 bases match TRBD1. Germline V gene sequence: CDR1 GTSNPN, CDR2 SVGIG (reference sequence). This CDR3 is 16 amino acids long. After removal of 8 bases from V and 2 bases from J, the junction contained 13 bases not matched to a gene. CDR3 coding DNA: TGTGCCCGTGAAGGGACAGGGGGTAGTAGGAACTATGGCTACACCTTC. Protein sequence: CAREGTGGSRNYGYTF.

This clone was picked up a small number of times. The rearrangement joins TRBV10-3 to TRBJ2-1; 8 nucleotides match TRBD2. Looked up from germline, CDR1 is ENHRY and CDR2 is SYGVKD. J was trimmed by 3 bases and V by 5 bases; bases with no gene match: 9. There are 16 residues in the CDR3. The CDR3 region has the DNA TGTGCCATCAGTCAACATACTAGCGGAGACTACAATGAGCAGTTCTTC. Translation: CAISQHTSGDYNEQFF.

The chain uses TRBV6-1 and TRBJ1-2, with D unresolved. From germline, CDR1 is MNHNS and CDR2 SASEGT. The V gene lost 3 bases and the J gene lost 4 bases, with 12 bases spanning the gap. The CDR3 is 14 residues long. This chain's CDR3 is CASSDVQWSYGYTF. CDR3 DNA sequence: TGTGCCAGCAGTGATGTTCAGTGGAGCTATGGCTACACCTTC.

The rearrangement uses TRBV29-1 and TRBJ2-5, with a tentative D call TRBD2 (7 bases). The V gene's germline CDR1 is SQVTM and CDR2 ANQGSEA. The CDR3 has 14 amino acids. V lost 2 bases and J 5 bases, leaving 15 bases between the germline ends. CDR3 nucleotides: TGCAGCGTTGAAAGCGGGCGGGGGCAGGAGACCCAGTACTTC. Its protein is CSVESGRGQETQYF.

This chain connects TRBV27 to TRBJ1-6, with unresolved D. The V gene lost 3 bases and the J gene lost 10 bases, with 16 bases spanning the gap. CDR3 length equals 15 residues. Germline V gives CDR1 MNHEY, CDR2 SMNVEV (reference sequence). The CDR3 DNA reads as TGTGCCAGCAGTTTGATGGTAGGGTCTGGCTCACCCCTCCACTTT. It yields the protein CASSLMVGSGSPLHF.

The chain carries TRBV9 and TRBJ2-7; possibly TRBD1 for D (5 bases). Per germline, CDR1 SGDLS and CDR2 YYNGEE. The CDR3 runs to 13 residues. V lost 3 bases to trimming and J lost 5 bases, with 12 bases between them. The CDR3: CASSAQSRDEQYF. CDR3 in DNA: TGTGCCAGCAGCGCCCAATCCAGGGACGAGCAGTACTTC.

The CDR3 nucleotides read TGTGCCAGCAGCTTGGTTTCGGGGGATACGCAGTATTTT. It is translated as CASSLVSGDTQYF. The gene calls are TRBV5-5 and TRBJ2-3; D is perhaps TRBD2 (5 bases). Germline V gene data show CDR1 as SGHKS and CDR2 as YYEKEE (reference sequence). Trimming removed 0 bases at V and 6 bases at J, with 8 bases between. This CDR3 contains 13 residues.

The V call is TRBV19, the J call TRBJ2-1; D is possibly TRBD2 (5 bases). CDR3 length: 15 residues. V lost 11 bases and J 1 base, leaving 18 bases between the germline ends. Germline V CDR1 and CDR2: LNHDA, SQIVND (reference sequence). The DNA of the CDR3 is TGTGCCTCAACTACCCGGACTTCTTCCTACAATGAGCAGTTCTTC. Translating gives CASTTRTSSYNEQFF.

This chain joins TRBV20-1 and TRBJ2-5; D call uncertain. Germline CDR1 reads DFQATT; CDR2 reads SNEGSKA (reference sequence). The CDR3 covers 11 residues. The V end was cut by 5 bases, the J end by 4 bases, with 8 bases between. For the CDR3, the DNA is TGCAGTGCTCCCTTGAGAGAGACCCAGTACTTC. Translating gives CSAPLRETQYF.

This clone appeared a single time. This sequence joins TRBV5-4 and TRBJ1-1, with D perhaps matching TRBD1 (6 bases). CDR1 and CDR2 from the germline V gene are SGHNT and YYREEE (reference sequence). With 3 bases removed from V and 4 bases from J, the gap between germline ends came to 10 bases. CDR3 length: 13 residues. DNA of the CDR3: TGTGCCAGCAGCTCGGACAGAGGCACTGAAGCTTTCTTT. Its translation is CASSSDRGTEAFF.

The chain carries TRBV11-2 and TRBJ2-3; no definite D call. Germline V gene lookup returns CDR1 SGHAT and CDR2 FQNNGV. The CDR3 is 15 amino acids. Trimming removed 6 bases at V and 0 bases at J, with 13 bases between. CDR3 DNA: TGTGCCAGCAGTCCACAACCGTCTAGCACAGATACGCAGTATTTT. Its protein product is CASSPQPSSTDTQYF.

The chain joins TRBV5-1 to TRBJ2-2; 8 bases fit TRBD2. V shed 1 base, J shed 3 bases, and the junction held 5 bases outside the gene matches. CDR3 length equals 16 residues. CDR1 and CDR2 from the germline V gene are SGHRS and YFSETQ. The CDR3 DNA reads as TGCGCCAGCAGCTTGCGGGGGGGCGCAGACACCGGGGAGCTGTTTTTT. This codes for CASSLRGGADTGELFF.

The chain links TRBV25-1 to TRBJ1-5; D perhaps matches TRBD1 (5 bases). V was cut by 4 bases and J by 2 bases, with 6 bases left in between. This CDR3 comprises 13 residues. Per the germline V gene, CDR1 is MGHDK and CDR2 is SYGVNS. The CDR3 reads CASSGGGNQPQHF. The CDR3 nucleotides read TGTGCCAGCAGTGGGGGGGGCAATCAGCCCCAGCATTTT. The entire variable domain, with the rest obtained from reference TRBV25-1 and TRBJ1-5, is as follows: EADIYQTPRYLVIGTGKKITLECSQTMGHDKMYWYQQDPGMELHLIHYSYGVNSTEKGDLSSESTVSRIRTEHFPLTLESARPSHTSQYLCASSGGGNQPQHFGDGTRLSIL.

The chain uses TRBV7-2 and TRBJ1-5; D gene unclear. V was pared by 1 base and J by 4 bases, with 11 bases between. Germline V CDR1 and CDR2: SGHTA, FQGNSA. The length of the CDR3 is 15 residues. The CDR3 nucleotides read TGTGCCAGCAGCTTAGGATCGATTACGAATCAGCCCCAGCATTTT. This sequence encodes CASSLGSITNQPQHF.

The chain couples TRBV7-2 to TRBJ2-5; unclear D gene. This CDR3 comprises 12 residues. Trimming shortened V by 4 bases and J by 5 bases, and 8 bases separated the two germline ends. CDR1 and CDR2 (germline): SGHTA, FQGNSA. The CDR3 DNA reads TGTGCCAGCAGCTCACCCCCGGAGACCCAGTACTTC. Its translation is CASSSPPETQYF.

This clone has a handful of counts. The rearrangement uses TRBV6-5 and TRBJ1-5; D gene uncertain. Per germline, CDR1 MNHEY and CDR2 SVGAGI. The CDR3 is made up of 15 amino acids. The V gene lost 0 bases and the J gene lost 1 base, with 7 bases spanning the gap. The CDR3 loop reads CASSYSGRSNQPQHF. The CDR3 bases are TGTGCCAGCAGTTACTCCGGACGGAGCAATCAGCCCCAGCATTTT.

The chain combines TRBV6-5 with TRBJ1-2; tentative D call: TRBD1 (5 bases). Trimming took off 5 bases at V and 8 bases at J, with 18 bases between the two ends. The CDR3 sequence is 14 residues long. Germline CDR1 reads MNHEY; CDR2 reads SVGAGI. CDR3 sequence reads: CASSEGWQGRGYTF. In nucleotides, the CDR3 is TGTGCCAGCAGTGAAGGGTGGCAGGGACGGGGCTACACCTTC.